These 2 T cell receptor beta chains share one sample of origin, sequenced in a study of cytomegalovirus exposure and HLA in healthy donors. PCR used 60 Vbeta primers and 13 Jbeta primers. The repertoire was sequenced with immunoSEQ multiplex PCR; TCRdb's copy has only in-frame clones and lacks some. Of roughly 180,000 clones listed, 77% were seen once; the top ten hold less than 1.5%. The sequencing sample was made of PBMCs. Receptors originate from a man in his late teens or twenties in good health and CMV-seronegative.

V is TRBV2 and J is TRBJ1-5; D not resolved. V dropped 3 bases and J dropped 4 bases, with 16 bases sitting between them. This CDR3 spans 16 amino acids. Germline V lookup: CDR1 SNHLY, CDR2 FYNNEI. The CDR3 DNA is TGTGCCAGCAGTGATTACGGAGGCAGACTAAATCAGCCCCAGCATTTT. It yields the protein CASSDYGGRLNQPQHF.

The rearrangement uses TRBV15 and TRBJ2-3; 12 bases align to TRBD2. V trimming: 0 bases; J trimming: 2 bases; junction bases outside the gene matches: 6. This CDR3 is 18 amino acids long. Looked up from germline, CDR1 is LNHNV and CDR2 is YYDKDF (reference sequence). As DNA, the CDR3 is TGTGCCACCAGCAGAGATGGTCCTAGCGGGAGGGTCACAGATACGCAGTATTTT. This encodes CATSRDGPSGRVTDTQYF.